This record concerns one TCR beta chain sequence. V was pared by 4 bases and J by 5 bases, with 8 bases of the junction left unmatched. This CDR3 spans 16 amino acids. The germline V gene has CDR1 KGHSH and CDR2 LQKENI. In the authors' workflow: Amplification with reference gene primers provided the estimates of nucleated cell counts. Data came from immunoSEQ multiplex PCR; TCRdb stores just in-frame clones and leaves some out. The V and J calls and clone size come from that table; D and trimming were worked out from the DNA. The table has some 150,000 clones, around 87% seen once. The sample is drawn from a study of blood T cell repertoires in COVID-19. Study in general: Some COVID-19 samples were acute and others convalescent; all came from the United States, Italy and Spain. PBMCs, B-cell-depleted T cells, or T cells were the source of the cDNA or gDNA that made up the material.

The origin of this receptor is a middle-aged woman with acute or convalescent COVID-19. The rearrangement joins TRBV18 to TRBJ2-1; 10 bases map to TRBD2. What was sequenced was peripheral blood. The CDR3 nucleotides read TGTGCCAGCTCACAACAGAGCGGGGGGGCTGACAATGAGCAGTTCTTC. Its protein is CASSQQSGGADNEQFF.